The rows below give T cell receptor beta chains drawn from one sample of a study of blood T cell repertoires in COVID-19. The assay was immunoSEQ multiplex PCR, and TCRdb's table has in-frame clones only and misses some. The repertoire holds some 200,000 clones, 87% seen once, with over 9% in the top ten. Sequenced input: PBMCs or T cells enriched from blood (not recorded which). The receptor source for this set is a man aged 18-30 years with acute COVID-19. The CDR3 runs from the conserved cysteine through the conserved F or W. A D gene is named only where the DNA matches it firmly. Some rows have no size entry. The others give once, few or many, or a class for an expanded clone.

V gene	D gene	clone size	J gene	CDR3 DNA	CDR3 protein
TRBV7-2	NA	NA	TRBJ2-3	TGTGCCAGCAGTTCTCTTGACAGGACTTCTAGCACAGATACGCAGTATTTT	CASSSLDRTSSTDTQYF
TRBV28	TRBD1	NA	TRBJ1-4	TGTGCCAGCAGACAGGACAGGGGAGGTGAAAAACTGTTTTTT	CASRQDRGGEKLFF
TRBV30	TRBD1	NA	TRBJ1-3	TGTGCCTGGAGGCCGACAGGGGACAGTGGAAACACCATATATTTT	CAWRPTGDSGNTIYF
TRBV2	NA	NA	TRBJ1-1	TGTGCCAGCAGCCGCATGATGAGGGACACTGAAGCTTTCTTT	CASSRMMRDTEAFF
TRBV6-5	TRBD2	NA	TRBJ2-1	TGTGCCAGCAGTCCCGGGACTAGCGGGGCTAGTGAGCAGTTCTTC	CASSPGTSGASEQFF
TRBV9	NA	NA	TRBJ2-1	TGTGCCAGCAGCGTAGGGTGGGGGCCGAAAAATGAGCAGTTCTTC	CASSVGWGPKNEQFF
TRBV14	NA	NA	TRBJ1-1	TGTGCCAGCAGCCAAGACAGGGGAAACACTGAAGCTTTCTTT	CASSQDRGNTEAFF
TRBV30	TRBD1	once	TRBJ1-5	TGTGCCTGGAGCGACAGGGAAAATCAGCCCCAGCATTTT	CAWSDRENQPQHF
TRBV7-2	TRBD1	NA	TRBJ2-5	TGTGCCAGCAGCTCTCCGGGACGGACAGGGGGACTTCAAGAGACCCAGTACTTC	CASSSPGRTGGLQETQYF
TRBV5-1	NA	NA	TRBJ1-2	TGCGCCAGCAGCTCGGGCTATGGCTACACCTTC	CASSSGYGYTF
TRBV19	NA	NA	TRBJ1-5	TGTGCCAGTAATGTGGGCTATAGCAATCAGCCCCAGCATTTT	CASNVGYSNQPQHF
TRBV4-1	TRBD1	NA	TRBJ2-3	TGCGCCAGCAGCCAAGTCTGGGCAGGGGGCCGGACAGATACGCAGTATTTT	CASSQVWAGGRTDTQYF
TRBV2	NA	NA	TRBJ2-3	TGTGCCAGCAGTGAAGAGGTGGGAGCCCTTCCAGATACGCAGTATTTT	CASSEEVGALPDTQYF
TRBV4-1	NA	NA	TRBJ2-2	TGCGCCAGCAGCCAAGCGGGGACCGGGGAGCTGTTTTTT	CASSQAGTGELFF
TRBV7-2	NA	NA	TRBJ1-1	TGTGCCAGCAGCTTAGCGCAGGCCTACACTGAAGCTTTCTTT	CASSLAQAYTEAFF
TRBV4-2	NA	NA	TRBJ1-6	TGTGCCAGCAGCCAAGATCTCGCAGAACGAATTTACAATTCACCCCTCCACTTT	CASSQDLAERIYNSPLHF
TRBV12-3/TRBV12-4	TRBD1	NA	TRBJ1-1	TGTGCCAGCAGTTGGACAGGGGGCACTGAAGCTTTCTTT	CASSWTGGTEAFF
TRBV11-2	TRBD2	few	TRBJ2-1	TGTGCCAGCAGCCCCCCTCTAGCGGGAGAGGGCGATGAGCAGTTCTTC	CASSPPLAGEGDEQFF
TRBV4-3	TRBD1	NA	TRBJ1-4	TGCGCCAGCAGCCAAGATCGGGGCGCCACAGGGGTCAAAAATGAAAAACTGTTTTTT	CASSQDRGATGVKNEKLFF
TRBV28	TRBD1	NA	TRBJ1-1	TGTGCCAGCAGTTTATTTTGGGGACAGTCGAACACTGAAGCTTTCTTT	CASSLFWGQSNTEAFF
TRBV6-2/TRBV6-3	TRBD2	few	TRBJ2-7	TGTGCCAGCAGTTACTCGCGAATAGCGGGACGCTCCGGGGAGCAGTACTTC	CASSYSRIAGRSGEQYF
TRBV4-3	NA	NA	TRBJ2-2	TGCGCCAGCAGCCAAGACCCGGGAGCGAACACCGGGGAGCTGTTTTTT	CASSQDPGANTGELFF
TRBV28	TRBD1	NA	TRBJ1-6	TGTGCCAGCAGTTTAGCAACAGGGGTCAGGGCCTATAATTCACCCCTCCACTTT	CASSLATGVRAYNSPLHF
TRBV27	NA	NA	TRBJ2-5	TGTGCCAGCAGTTTCGGGGGTACAGCGGAGACCCAGTACTTC	CASSFGGTAETQYF
TRBV18	TRBD1	NA	TRBJ1-5	TGTGCCAGCTCACCGGACAGGGATCAGCCCCAGCATTTT	CASSPDRDQPQHF
TRBV9	TRBD2	NA	TRBJ2-2	TGTGCCAGCCTAGCGGGAGGAGCTAACACCGGGGAGCTGTTTTTT	CASLAGGANTGELFF
TRBV30	TRBD2	NA	TRBJ2-2	TGTGCCTGGAGTAGAGACCTTAGCGGGAGTAACACCGGGGAGCTGTTTTTT	CAWSRDLSGSNTGELFF
TRBV7-9	NA	NA	TRBJ2-7	TGTGCCAGCAGCTTCAGTGACTACGAGCAGTACTTC	CASSFSDYEQYF
TRBV9	NA	NA	TRBJ2-3	TGTGCCAGCAGCGTAGATCCAGGGGTCAAAACAGATACGCAGTATTTT	CASSVDPGVKTDTQYF